The next 24 T cell receptor beta chains were all read from a single sample in a study of control samples from healthy donors and cancer patients. The table came from immunoSEQ multiplex PCR; TCRdb's copy has only in-frame clones and leaves some out. The sample lists some 130,000 clones, more than 80% occurring once. The sequencing input was blood. The receptors were sampled from a man aged 40-55 years in good health.

In regard to this clone: A read error may produce the germline difference seen at one junction end. The V and J genes are TRBV6-1 and TRBJ2-7; D unresolved. Germline V CDR1 and CDR2: MNHNS, SASEGT. CDR3 size: 10 residues. CDR3 amino acids: CASGDYEQYF. CDR3 in DNA: TGTGCCAGCGGTGATTACGAGCAGTACTTC.

CDR3 bases: TGTGCCATCAAATTGGCAGGGAACGGAAACACCATATATTTT. Protein sequence: CAIKLAGNGNTIYF. V gene TRBV10-3 combines with J gene TRBJ1-3; possibly TRBD1 for D (5 bases). Germline V gene sequence: CDR1 ENHRY, CDR2 SYGVKD. V was cut by 7 bases and J by 4 bases, with 14 bases left in between. There are 14 residues in the CDR3.

This sequence joins TRBV30 and TRBJ1-1, with D maybe TRBD1 (6 bases). V was pared by 0 bases and J by 6 bases, with 8 bases between. The germline gives CDR1 GTSNPN, CDR2 SVGIG (reference sequence). This CDR3 region has 12 residues. Written as DNA, the CDR3 is TGTGCCTGGAGTGTAGGGGGACCTGAAGCTTTCTTT. It translates to CAWSVGGPEAFF.

In its sample, this clone was seen once. The V gene is TRBV19, the J gene TRBJ2-3; perhaps TRBD2 as D (6 bases). Trimming removed 5 bases from V and 2 bases from J, with 8 bases in between. The germline V gene has CDR1 LNHDA and CDR2 SQIVND (reference sequence). This CDR3 is built from 13 residues. DNA for the CDR3: TGTGCCAGTAGTTTGCGGGACACAGATACGCAGTATTTT. It yields the protein CASSLRDTDTQYF.

This chain connects TRBV19 to TRBJ1-5, with D maybe TRBD1 (6 bases). V was pared by 5 bases and J by 2 bases, with 13 bases between. The length of the CDR3 is 15 residues. The germline gives CDR1 LNHDA, CDR2 SQIVND (reference sequence). CDR3 nucleotides: TGTGCCAGTAGTTGGGGGGCGTGGGGCAATCAGCCCCAGCATTTT. The encoded protein is CASSWGAWGNQPQHF.

V usage is TRBV10-2 and J usage is TRBJ2-5; TRBD2 agrees at 7 bases. This CDR3 is 12 amino acids long. V dropped 8 bases and J dropped 5; count of bases not matched to a gene: 5. Germline CDR1 reads WSHSY; CDR2 reads SAAADI. DNA for the CDR3: TGCGCCAGCGGAGGGAGGGTGGAGACCCAGTACTTC. It yields the protein CASGGRVETQYF.

A single count supports this clone. The gene calls are TRBV12-3 or TRBV12-4 and TRBJ1-2; D might be TRBD1 (6 bases). V was shortened by 5 bases and J by 8 bases, with 12 bases between the two germline ends. This CDR3 is built from 12 residues. The CDR3 DNA sequence: TGTGCCAGCAGTGGTTACAGGGAAGGCTACACCTTC. It yields the protein CASSGYREGYTF.

This clone appeared once. V usage is TRBV27 and J usage is TRBJ1-2; D ambiguous. The ends were cut back, 6 bases at V and 0 bases at J, with 17 bases in the middle. CDR3 length: 16 amino acids. Germline CDR1 and CDR2: MNHEY and SMNVEV (reference sequence). The DNA for the CDR3 is TGTGCCAGCAGAGTAGTTGGTGCGGCCACTAACTATGGCTACACCTTC. Its protein product is CASRVVGAATNYGYTF.

The chain is built from TRBV5-4 and TRBJ2-1, with 10 nucleotides matching TRBD2. This CDR3 spans 16 amino acids. With V trimmed by 3 bases and J by 1 base, 4 bases remained unmatched. Germline values: CDR1 SGHNT, CDR2 YYREEE (reference sequence). This chain's CDR3 is CASSSRAGGSYNEQFF. The CDR3 DNA is TGTGCCAGCAGCTCACGAGCGGGGGGGTCCTACAATGAGCAGTTCTTC. The whole variable domain, remainder taken from reference TRBV5-4 and TRBJ2-1, is ETGVTQSPTHLIKTRGQQVTLRCSSQSGHNTVSWYQQALGQGPQFIFQYYREEENGRGNFPPRFSGLQFPNYSSELNVNALELDDSALYLCASSSRAGGSYNEQFFGPGTRLTVL.

This clone appeared a few times. The V and J genes are TRBV2 and TRBJ1-5; 8 nucleotides align to TRBD1. CDR1 and CDR2 (germline): SNHLY, FYNNEI. Germline trimming cut 4 bases from V and 11 bases from J; bases unmatched to any gene: 10. The CDR3 runs to 14 residues. The CDR3 sequence: CASSVGVDRGAQHF. The CDR3 DNA reads TGTGCCAGCAGTGTAGGAGTAGACAGGGGAGCCCAGCATTTT.

The V call is TRBV5-1, the J call TRBJ2-2, with 9 nucleotides matching TRBD1. CDR1 is SGHRS, CDR2 YFSETQ, per germline. The CDR3 sequence is 16 residues long. Trimming took 5 bases from V and 5 from J; bases not matched to a gene: 10. CDR3 protein: CASRVFWTGATGELFF. DNA for the CDR3: TGCGCCAGCAGGGTGTTTTGGACAGGGGCGACCGGGGAGCTGTTTTTT. The full variable domain, rest sourced from reference TRBV5-1 and TRBJ2-2, is KAGVTQTPRYLIKTRGQQVTLSCSPISGHRSVSWYQQTPGQGLQFLFEYFSETQRNKGNFPGRFSGRQFSNSRSEMNVSTLELGDSALYLCASRVFWTGATGELFFGEGSRLTVL.

The rearrangement links TRBV10-1 to TRBJ2-7; D gene ambiguous. Trimming took 0 bases from V and 6 from J, leaving 12 bases between them. Germline V CDR1 and CDR2: WNHNN, SYGVQD (reference sequence). This CDR3 region has 14 residues. The CDR3 DNA follows: TGCGCCAGCAGTGAGTCGAGCTTAGGCGGCGAGCAGTACTTC. Translation: CASSESSLGGEQYF.

The gene calls are TRBV12-3 or TRBV12-4 and TRBJ2-3, with no clear D. With 3 bases removed from V and 0 bases from J, the gap between germline ends came to 4 bases. CDR3 length: 13 residues. CDR3 DNA sequence: TGTGCCAGCAGTTTCCATAGCACAGATACGCAGTATTTT. Its protein product is CASSFHSTDTQYF.

J is TRBJ1-1 and V is TRBV19; TRBD1 matches at 8 bases. The V gene end was trimmed by 4 bases and the J gene end by 4 bases; junction bases not matched to a gene: 5. CDR1 LNHDA and CDR2 SQIVND come from the germline V gene (reference sequence). The CDR3 spans 14 residues. CDR3 DNA sequence: TGTGCCAGTAGTAGTCAGACAGGGGCCACTGAAGCTTTCTTT. This encodes CASSSQTGATEAFF.

The chain links TRBV11-2 to TRBJ2-1, with TRBD2 identical over 10 bases. Trimming removed 0 bases from V and 4 bases from J; junction bases left unmatched: 15. There are 20 residues in the CDR3. Per the germline V gene, CDR1 is SGHAT and CDR2 is FQNNGV. CDR3 bases: TGTGCCAGCAGCTTAGATTCGGGGACCTGGCTAGCGGGGGCTTACAATGAGCAGTTCTTC. Translation gives CASSLDSGTWLAGAYNEQFF.

This chain links TRBV12-3 or TRBV12-4 with TRBJ1-2; the D gene is possibly TRBD1 (5 bases). CDR3 length: 12 residues. V was clipped by 3 bases and J by 12 bases, with 14 bases between them. The CDR3 DNA sequence: TGTGCCAGCAGTTTCGGAGGGACGGGACACACCTTC. Translation gives CASSFGGTGHTF.

The chain joins TRBV29-1 to TRBJ2-2; TRBD1 matches at 7 bases. The CDR3 has 13 residues. V was clipped by 7 bases and J by 4 bases; unmatched bases: 6. CDR1 is SQVTM, CDR2 ANQGSEA, per germline. CDR3 in DNA: TGCAGCGCGAGGGGGCAGGGCACCGGGGAGCTGTTTTTT. Protein: CSARGQGTGELFF.

The chain employs TRBV18 and TRBJ2-5, with D uncertain. V was shortened by 3 bases and J by 3 bases, with 2 bases between the two germline ends. Germline V lookup: CDR1 KGHSH, CDR2 LQKENI. This CDR3 contains 11 residues. DNA for the CDR3: TGTGCCAGCTCACCGAAAGAGACCCAGTACTTC. As protein: CASSPKETQYF.

The chain carries TRBV5-1 and TRBJ1-4; the match to TRBD1 covers 10 bases. Germline values: CDR1 SGHRS, CDR2 YFSETQ. The CDR3 consists of 17 residues. The V and J ends lost 0 bases and 7 bases, in that order; junction bases with no gene match: 9. CDR3 region: CASSLGPTTGGSEKLFF. Here the CDR3 DNA reads TGCGCCAGCAGCTTGGGACCGACGACAGGGGGCTCTGAAAAACTGTTTTTT.

The chain combines TRBV7-2 with TRBJ2-7; 10 bases map to TRBD2. The J segment lost 1 base and the V segment lost 4 bases, leaving 10 bases of the junction unmatched. Germline V gene lookup returns CDR1 SGHTA and CDR2 FQGNSA. The CDR3 has 17 amino acids. The CDR3 is CASSSSGLARQSYEQYF. CDR3 bases: TGTGCCAGCAGCTCGTCGGGACTAGCGCGGCAGTCCTACGAGCAGTACTTC.

This clone was found once. This chain connects TRBV18 to TRBJ1-2; possible D gene TRBD1, 5 bases. The V end lost 0 bases, the J end lost 8 bases, and 7 bases lay between the germline ends. This CDR3 region has 12 residues. Germline V lookup: CDR1 KGHSH, CDR2 LQKENI. Here the CDR3 reads CASSPPGAGYTF. CDR3 sequence (DNA): TGTGCCAGCTCACCACCAGGGGCCGGCTACACCTTC.

This sequence joins TRBV12-5 and TRBJ2-3, with D perhaps matching TRBD1 (5 bases). The CDR3 contains 14 residues. V was clipped by 3 bases and J by 4 bases, with 11 bases between them. Looked up from germline, CDR1 is LGHNT and CDR2 is FRNRAP. The CDR3 region is CASGLPRAADTQYF. CDR3 DNA sequence: TGTGCTAGTGGTTTACCCAGGGCCGCAGATACGCAGTATTTT.

The V gene is TRBV25-1, the J gene TRBJ2-7; tentatively, D is TRBD1 or TRBD2 (5 bases each). Trimming removed 0 bases at V and 2 bases at J, with 8 bases between. CDR3 length: 14 residues. The V gene's germline CDR1 is MGHDK and CDR2 SYGVNS. The CDR3 loop is CASSEYTGPYEQYF. Written as DNA, the CDR3 is TGTGCCAGCAGTGAATACACGGGGCCCTACGAGCAGTACTTC.

The V gene is TRBV9, the J gene TRBJ2-7; D remains unclear. V shed 0 bases and J shed 4 bases, with 11 bases lying between them. Germline V gene sequence: CDR1 SGDLS, CDR2 YYNGEE. The CDR3 is 14 amino acids. CDR3 bases: TGTGCCAGCAGCGTAGACTGGGGTGGGTACGAGCAGTACTTC. Translation gives CASSVDWGGYEQYF.